This passage covers 6 T cell receptor beta chains from one sample sequenced in a study of T cell responses to AZD1222 COVID-19 vaccine. Libraries were prepared by immunoSEQ multiplex PCR; TCRdb keeps only in-frame clonotypes and omits some of them. Here the sample spans roughly 95,000 clones, over 75% being singletons. The sequenced sample was peripheral blood, obtained on day 0 of AZD1222 vaccination. The source of these receptors is an adult in good health.

This clone was observed once. This chain links TRBV7-2 with TRBJ2-1; D possibly corresponds to TRBD2 (6 bases). Trimming shortened V by 0 bases and J by 4 bases, and 13 bases separated the two germline ends. Per germline, CDR1 SGHTA and CDR2 FQGNSA. The CDR3 is made up of 16 amino acids. CDR3 DNA: TGTGCCAGCAGCTTAGCCCCAGTGGGGGGTTACAATGAGCAGTTCTTC. Translation: CASSLAPVGGYNEQFF.

The rearrangement uses TRBV4-2 and TRBJ2-1; D perhaps matches TRBD1 (5 bases). In germline, CDR1 is LGHNA, CDR2 YNFKEQ. Deletions cut 0 bases from V and 3 bases from J, with 15 bases between. This CDR3 has 17 residues. CDR3 in amino acids: CASSQDGTGALYNEQFF. In DNA, the CDR3 is TGTGCCAGCAGCCAAGATGGTACAGGAGCCCTCTACAATGAGCAGTTCTTC.

CDR3: CASSQVGGGGTEAFF. As DNA, the CDR3 is TGCGCCAGCAGCCAAGTGGGGGGAGGCGGCACTGAAGCTTTCTTT. The chain has TRBV4-3 and TRBJ1-1; TRBD1 might be the D (5 bases). Germline V gene lookup returns CDR1 LGHNA and CDR2 YSLEER. V was shortened by 1 base and J by 4 bases, with 13 bases between the two germline ends. This CDR3 comprises 15 residues.

This sequence joins TRBV4-2 and TRBJ1-1, with 10 bases lining up with TRBD1. This CDR3 is 15 amino acids long. The V segment lost 4 bases and the J segment 5 bases; nucleotides outside the gene matches: 7. CDR1 and CDR2 from the germline V gene are LGHNA and YNFKEQ. The CDR3 nucleotides read TGTGCCAGCAGCCCCTCGACAGGGGGCAGGACTGAAGCTTTCTTT. Protein product: CASSPSTGGRTEAFF.

The V and J genes are TRBV12-3 or TRBV12-4 and TRBJ2-7; the D gene is possibly TRBD1 (5 bases). Trimming removed 3 bases from V and 4 bases from J, with 7 bases in between. The CDR3 is made up of 12 amino acids. CDR3 in DNA: TGTGCCAGCAGTTTCAGGGATTACGAGCAGTACTTC. As protein: CASSFRDYEQYF.

V and J are TRBV2 and TRBJ2-2, with 8 bases aligning to TRBD1. The germline V gene has CDR1 SNHLY and CDR2 FYNNEI. This CDR3 spans 15 amino acids. V gave up 10 bases and J gave up 3 bases; unmatched junction bases: 10. As DNA, the CDR3 is TGTGCCACCACCGCAGGGGGCCGGGACACCGGGGAGCTGTTTTTT. This encodes CATTAGGRDTGELFF.